A single sample gave rise to the 23 T cell receptor beta chains below, sequenced in a study of cytomegalovirus exposure and HLA in healthy donors. TCRdb's copy holds only in-frame clones and misses some; the assay was immunoSEQ multiplex PCR. The sample contains about 160,000 clones, around 85% of which appear only once. The sequencing sample was made of PBMCs. The receptors shown here come from a man aged 30 to 45 in good health and CMV-seropositive.

The chain combines TRBV7-9 with TRBJ2-7; 8 bases are shared with TRBD1. The junction had 12 bases not matched to a gene; V was cut back by 4 bases and J by 7 bases. In germline, CDR1 is SEHNR, CDR2 FQNEAQ (reference sequence). The CDR3 runs to 15 residues. Written as DNA, the CDR3 is TGTGCCAGCAGCTCGACCACCGGGACAGGCTTGGAGCAGTACTTC. Its translation is CASSSTTGTGLEQYF.

The chain combines TRBV7-6 with TRBJ2-1, with 9 bases fitting TRBD1. Germline V gene data show CDR1 as SGHVS and CDR2 as FNYEAQ. CDR3 length equals 17 residues. V trimming: 5 bases; J trimming: 7 bases; junction bases outside the gene matches: 15. The CDR3 region is CASSPGFDRGIRNEQFF. In DNA, the CDR3 is TGTGCCAGCAGCCCAGGATTCGACAGGGGGATCAGGAATGAGCAGTTCTTC. The complete variable domain, with remaining parts taken from reference TRBV7-6 and TRBJ2-1, reads GAGVSQSPRYKVTKRGQDVALRCDPISGHVSLYWYRQALGQGPEFLTYFNYEAQQDKSGLPNDRFSAERPEGSISTLTIQRTEQRDSAMYRCASSPGFDRGIRNEQFFGPGTRLTVL.

This chain links TRBV5-1 with TRBJ2-3; D uncertain. This CDR3 has 12 residues. Germline CDR1 and CDR2: SGHRS and YFSETQ. Between the trimmed V and J ends, which lost 3 bases and 2 bases, there was a span of 4 bases. Here the CDR3 DNA reads TGCGCCAGCAGCTATAACACAGATACGCAGTATTTT. Encoded protein: CASSYNTDTQYF.

V is TRBV7-2 and J is TRBJ1-3; D gene uncertain. The CDR3 has 16 residues. Per the germline V gene, CDR1 is SGHTA and CDR2 is FQGNSA. V was shortened by 1 base and J by 0 bases, with 10 bases between the two germline ends. CDR3 nucleotides: TGTGCCAGCAGCTTAGAACAGATGAGCTCTGGAAACACCATATATTTT. This codes for CASSLEQMSSGNTIYF.

The chain links TRBV29-1 to TRBJ2-5, with 11 bases lining up with TRBD1. The V gene end was trimmed by 4 bases and the J gene end by 7 bases; junction bases not matched to a gene: 14. This CDR3 region has 16 residues. Per the germline V gene, CDR1 is SQVTM and CDR2 is ANQGSEA. The CDR3 region has the DNA TGCAGCGTTGGCGGAGGGGACAGGGGGTCCCGGGCGACCCAGTACTTC. It translates to CSVGGGDRGSRATQYF.

The chain is built from TRBV4-1 and TRBJ1-5, with 7 bases that match TRBD1. Germline CDR1 reads MGHRA; CDR2 reads YSYEKL. The ends lost 3 bases at V and 5 bases at J; junction bases unmatched: 7. The CDR3 consists of 15 residues. The CDR3 here is CASSHQDRLDQPQHF. CDR3 DNA sequence: TGCGCCAGCAGCCATCAGGACAGGTTAGATCAGCCCCAGCATTTT.

The rearrangement uses TRBV13 and TRBJ1-2, with D perhaps matching TRBD1 (6 bases). The CDR3 consists of 13 residues. Trimming removed 4 bases at V and 3 bases at J, with 9 bases between. Germline lookup yields CDR1 PRHDT and CDR2 FYEKMQ (reference sequence). The CDR3 is CASSSQGHYGYTF. The CDR3 region has the DNA TGTGCCAGCAGCTCACAGGGTCACTATGGCTACACCTTC.

The V and J genes are TRBV19 and TRBJ2-3; D may be TRBD1 (5 bases). The CDR3 runs 14 residues. Trimming pared 7 bases from V and 2 bases from J, leaving 13 bases between. In germline, CDR1 is LNHDA, CDR2 SQIVND (reference sequence). The CDR3 is CASNRVGPTDTQYF. CDR3 DNA sequence: TGTGCCAGTAATAGGGTGGGGCCCACAGATACGCAGTATTTT.

This sequence joins TRBV4-1 and TRBJ2-5, with 12 nucleotides matching TRBD2. Germline loops: CDR1 MGHRA, CDR2 YSYEKL. The ends lost 4 bases at V and 4 bases at J; junction bases unmatched: 10. The CDR3 contains 17 residues. CDR3 in amino acids: CASSPGGLAGGRETQYF. The CDR3 nucleotides are TGCGCCAGCAGCCCCGGGGGCCTAGCGGGGGGGCGAGAGACCCAGTACTTC.

This chain connects TRBV7-2 to TRBJ2-5; 9 bases map to TRBD1. The CDR3 contains 13 residues. The germline gives CDR1 SGHTA, CDR2 FQGNSA. The V and J ends lost 6 bases and 5 bases, in that order; junction bases with no gene match: 4. CDR3 region: CASRVGQGETQYF. For the CDR3, the DNA is TGTGCCAGCAGGGTTGGACAGGGGGAGACCCAGTACTTC.

The sample holds one count of this clone. The chain joins TRBV7-9 to TRBJ1-4, with D perhaps matching TRBD1 (6 bases). The CDR3 totals 15 residues. Per the germline V gene, CDR1 is SEHNR and CDR2 is FQNEAQ (reference sequence). Between the trimmed V and J ends, which lost 2 bases and 5 bases, there was a span of 12 bases. The CDR3 DNA is TGTGCCAGCAGCTTAACAGGGCTGGGGAATGAAAAACTGTTTTTT. This encodes CASSLTGLGNEKLFF.

The chain carries TRBV4-3 and TRBJ2-1; no clear D gene. The length of the CDR3 is 17 residues. V was shortened by 0 bases and J by 0 bases, with 12 bases between the two germline ends. Germline CDR1 is LGHNA and CDR2 is YSLEER. The chain's CDR3 is CASSQDPQASSYNEQFF. In nucleotides, the CDR3 is TGCGCCAGCAGCCAAGATCCCCAGGCCAGCTCCTACAATGAGCAGTTCTTC.

V usage is TRBV18 and J usage is TRBJ1-5, with 12 nucleotides matching TRBD1. Per the germline V gene, CDR1 is KGHSH and CDR2 is LQKENI. J was trimmed by 5 bases and V by 2 bases; bases with no gene match: 1. The CDR3 consists of 15 residues. The CDR3, as DNA: TGTGCCAGCTCACCAGGGACAGGGGGCTATCAGCCCCAGCATTTT. Encoded protein: CASSPGTGGYQPQHF. Using reference TRBV18 and TRBJ1-5 for the parts outside the CDR3, the full variable domain is NAGVMQNPRHLVRRRGQEARLRCSPMKGHSHVYWYRQLPEEGLKFMVYLQKENIIDESGMPKERFSAEFPKEGPSILRIQQVVRGDSAAYFCASSPGTGGYQPQHFGDGTRLSIL.

The chain combines TRBV7-8 with TRBJ1-4, with 8 positions matching TRBD1. Germline-derived CDR1 and CDR2 are SGHVS and FQNEAQ. The J segment lost 2 bases and the V segment lost 6 bases, leaving 14 bases of the junction unmatched. The CDR3 covers 18 residues. CDR3 coding DNA: TGTGCCAGCAGTCCGGAACTGGCCCGACAGGGGACTAATGAAAAACTGTTTTTT. This encodes CASSPELARQGTNEKLFF.

V gene TRBV30 combines with J gene TRBJ1-5; D uncertain. The germline V gene encodes CDR1 GTSNPN and CDR2 SVGIG (reference sequence). Trimming stripped 1 base from V and 2 bases from J, with 9 bases between. This CDR3 has 14 amino acids. In DNA, the CDR3 is TGTGCCTGGAGTGGAGGCTTTGGCAATCAGCCCCAGCATTTT. This encodes CAWSGGFGNQPQHF.

The chain recombines TRBV6-5 with TRBJ1-1; 8 bases are shared with TRBD1. The CDR3 runs 14 residues. CDR1 and CDR2 (germline): MNHEY, SVGAGI. J gave up 1 base and V 5 bases, and 3 bases lay outside the gene matches. This chain's CDR3 is CASSPQGANTEAFF. The DNA for the CDR3 is TGTGCCAGCAGTCCGCAGGGGGCGAACACTGAAGCTTTCTTT.

J is TRBJ1-1 and V is TRBV5-1; D gene ambiguous. V lost 7 bases and J 5 bases, leaving 21 bases between the germline ends. CDR3 size: 15 residues. Germline-derived CDR1 and CDR2 are SGHRS and YFSETQ. The CDR3, as DNA: TGCGCCAGCCAGGCCTCCTCCCCGGCTTTAACTGAAGCTTTCTTT. Its protein product is CASQASSPALTEAFF.

The J gene is TRBJ2-7, the V gene TRBV7-9; 8 nucleotides line up with TRBD1. The CDR3 contains 15 residues. The ends lost 3 bases at V and 4 bases at J; junction bases unmatched: 8. Germline assignment: CDR1 SEHNR and CDR2 FQNEAQ (reference sequence). CDR3 coding DNA: TGTGCCAGCAGCTTTACCGGGACAGGCGAATACGAGCAGTACTTC. Encoded protein: CASSFTGTGEYEQYF.

V usage is TRBV7-9 and J usage is TRBJ2-7; 7 positions match TRBD1. V shed 3 bases and J 4 bases; nucleotides not matched to a gene: 9. Germline V gives CDR1 SEHNR, CDR2 FQNEAQ (reference sequence). The CDR3 length is 15 residues. The CDR3 sequence is CASSLEWTGDYEQYF. The DNA for the CDR3 is TGTGCCAGCAGCTTGGAGTGGACAGGAGATTACGAGCAGTACTTC.

This clone occurred once. J is TRBJ2-5 and V is TRBV19; D may be TRBD2 (7 bases). This CDR3 has 12 residues. V lost 7 bases to trimming and J lost 5 bases, with 11 bases between them. The germline V gene encodes CDR1 LNHDA and CDR2 SQIVND (reference sequence). In nucleotides, the CDR3 is TGTGCCAGTAATGGCGGGGGCGAGACCCAGTACTTC. This sequence encodes CASNGGGETQYF.

The chain couples TRBV10-3 to TRBJ1-5; 11 bases agree with TRBD1. The CDR3 runs 15 residues. V dropped 6 bases and J dropped 2; count of bases not matched to a gene: 3. Germline loops: CDR1 ENHRY, CDR2 SYGVKD. Here the CDR3 DNA reads TGTGCCATCAGCGGGACAGGGGGACGCAATCAGCCCCAGCATTTT. Translated, it gives CAISGTGGRNQPQHF.

The V and J genes are TRBV18 and TRBJ2-3, with 9 bases fitting TRBD1. The CDR3 has 15 amino acids. The germline V gene has CDR1 KGHSH and CDR2 LQKENI. V shed 4 bases, J shed 0 bases, and the junction held 2 bases outside the gene matches. This chain's CDR3 is CASSLGTGSTDTQYF. The CDR3 nucleotides read TGTGCCAGCTCACTAGGGACAGGGAGCACAGATACGCAGTATTTT.

The rearrangement uses TRBV4-3 and TRBJ1-1; TRBD1 matches 7 bases. CDR3 length: 16 amino acids. Germline V lookup: CDR1 LGHNA, CDR2 YSLEER. J was trimmed by 4 bases and V by 0 bases; bases with no gene match: 8. CDR3 coding DNA: TGCGCCAGCAGCCAAGACCCAGACAGGGCGAGCACTGAAGCTTTCTTT. Translation gives CASSQDPDRASTEAFF.